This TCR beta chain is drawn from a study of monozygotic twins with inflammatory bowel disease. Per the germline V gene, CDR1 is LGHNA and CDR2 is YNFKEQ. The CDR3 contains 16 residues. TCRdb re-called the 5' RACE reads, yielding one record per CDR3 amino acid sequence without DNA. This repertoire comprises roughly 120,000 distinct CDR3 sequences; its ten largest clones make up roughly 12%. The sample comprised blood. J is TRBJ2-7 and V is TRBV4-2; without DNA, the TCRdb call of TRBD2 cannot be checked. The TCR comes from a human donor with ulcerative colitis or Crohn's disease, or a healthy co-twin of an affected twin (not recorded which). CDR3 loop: CASSRLAGGLSYEQYF.